The 23 T cell receptor beta chains presented below share a single source sample, sequenced in a study of blood T cell repertoires in COVID-19. Some clones are missing from TCRdb's copy, which holds only in-frame ones; the method was immunoSEQ multiplex PCR. This repertoire shows around 190,000 clones, less than 80% found once; its top ten account for around 12%. The specimen was peripheral blood. The receptors come from a woman between 50 and 59 years old with acute or convalescent COVID-19.

This rearrangement joins TRBV5-4 to TRBJ2-1; D may be TRBD2 (6 bases). Deletions cut 7 bases from V and 0 bases from J, with 14 bases between. In germline, CDR1 is SGHNT, CDR2 YYREEE (reference sequence). This CDR3 is 15 amino acids long. CDR3 in DNA: TGTGCCAGCTCGGGGGACGGGAGCTCCTACAATGAGCAGTTCTTC. The encoded protein is CASSGDGSSYNEQFF.

This clone was seen many times. This rearrangement joins TRBV13 to TRBJ2-1; D gene uncertain. CDR1 is PRHDT and CDR2 is FYEKMQ in the germline V gene (reference sequence). This CDR3 has 12 amino acids. V lost 5 bases and J lost 7, with 9 bases in between. CDR3 sequence (DNA): TGTGCCAGCAGCGAGACTTATAATGAGCAGTTCTTC. Protein sequence: CASSETYNEQFF. Supplemented by reference TRBV13 and TRBJ2-1, the full variable domain reads AAGVIQSPRHLIKEKRETATLKCYPIPRHDTVYWYQQGPGQDPQFLISFYEKMQSDKGSIPDRFSAQQFSDYHSELNMSSLELGDSALYFCASSETYNEQFFGPGTRLTVL.

The chain uses TRBV5-1 and TRBJ2-2; 9 positions match TRBD1. Germline V CDR1 and CDR2: SGHRS, YFSETQ. CDR3 length: 15 residues. The ends lost 4 bases at V and 7 bases at J; junction bases unmatched: 8. CDR3 sequence: CASSPRTGAGGELFF. The CDR3 nucleotides read TGCGCCAGCAGCCCACGGACAGGGGCCGGCGGGGAGCTGTTTTTT.

V usage is TRBV6-2 or TRBV6-3 and J usage is TRBJ1-1, with a tentative D call TRBD1 (6 bases). Trimming removed 5 bases from V and 0 bases from J, with 13 bases in between. This CDR3 has 15 residues. The V gene's germline CDR1 is MNHEY and CDR2 SVGEGT. CDR3 bases: TGTGCCAGCAGTCCCGGACAGCTTTTGAACACTGAAGCTTTCTTT. It is translated as CASSPGQLLNTEAFF.

The chain links TRBV5-8 to TRBJ2-7, with D possibly being TRBD1 (6 bases). This CDR3 is 14 amino acids long. The ends were cut back, 9 bases at V and 7 bases at J, with 23 bases in the middle. Germline assignment: CDR1 SGHTS and CDR2 YDEGEE. DNA of the CDR3: TGTGCCACTAGGGCTGGGGGCCCCTCGAGAGAGCAGTACTTC. Amino acids: CATRAGGPSREQYF.

The rearrangement uses TRBV19 and TRBJ2-1; 10 bases map to TRBD2. After removal of 9 bases from V and 5 bases from J, the junction contained 7 bases not matched to a gene. Looked up from germline, CDR1 is LNHDA and CDR2 is SQIVND (reference sequence). The CDR3 covers 14 residues. CDR3 loop: CASTIAGGNNEQFF. As DNA, the CDR3 is TGTGCCAGCACCATAGCGGGAGGTAACAATGAGCAGTTCTTC. The variable domain in full, completed from reference TRBV19 and TRBJ2-1, reads DGGITQSPKYLFRKEGQNVTLSCEQNLNHDAMYWYRQDPGQGLRLIYYSQIVNDFQKGDIAEGYSVSREKKESFPLTVTSAQKNPTAFYLCASTIAGGNNEQFFGPGTRLTVL.

The chain uses TRBV14 and TRBJ2-2; tentatively, D is TRBD2 (6 bases). V gave up 5 bases and J gave up 3 bases, with 13 bases separating them. Germline CDR1 reads SGHDN; CDR2 reads FVKESK. This CDR3 contains 15 residues. In DNA, the CDR3 is TGTGCCAGCAGCGGTATAGCGGATTACACCGGGGAGCTGTTTTTT. It is translated as CASSGIADYTGELFF.

This clone was detected once. V and J are TRBV27 and TRBJ1-4; D possibly corresponds to TRBD1 (5 bases). This CDR3 has 13 amino acids. V lost 4 bases to trimming and J lost 7 bases, with 10 bases between them. Germline-derived CDR1 and CDR2 are MNHEY and SMNVEV (reference sequence). CDR3 amino acids: CASSSQGREKLFF. As DNA, the CDR3 is TGTGCCAGCAGTTCCCAGGGTCGTGAAAAACTGTTTTTT.

J is TRBJ2-5 and V is TRBV6-2 or TRBV6-3; 15 nucleotides agree with TRBD2. V dropped 2 bases and J dropped 6; count of bases not matched to a gene: 4. CDR1 is MNHEY and CDR2 is SVGEGT in the germline V gene. CDR3 size: 16 residues. The CDR3 reads CASSYPGTSGRQTQYF. The CDR3 DNA sequence: TGTGCCAGCAGTTACCCCGGGACTAGCGGGAGGCAGACCCAGTACTTC.

The genes are TRBV6-6 and TRBJ1-3; D not resolved. Per the germline V gene, CDR1 is MNHNY and CDR2 is SVGAGI (reference sequence). Trimming removed 6 bases from V and 4 bases from J, with 19 bases in between. CDR3 length equals 16 residues. The CDR3 DNA sequence: TGTGCCAGCAGGCTAGCGGGCGCGTCTGCAGGAAACACCATATATTTT. Residues: CASRLAGASAGNTIYF.

This clone has a single count. This chain connects TRBV28 to TRBJ1-5; TRBD1 might be the D (5 bases). Germline V gives CDR1 MDHEN, CDR2 SYDVKM. V shed 0 bases and J shed 3 bases, with 18 bases lying between them. This CDR3 has 18 residues. CDR3 sequence reads: CASSLWGMTSRDNQPQHF. The CDR3 nucleotides are TGTGCCAGCAGTTTATGGGGCATGACGTCCAGGGACAATCAGCCCCAGCATTTT.

This clone has a handful of counts. This chain joins TRBV2 and TRBJ1-2, with D possibly matching TRBD1 (5 bases). The CDR3 is 13 amino acids. V lost 2 bases, J lost 7 bases, and 11 bases lay in between. The germline CDR1 and CDR2 sequences are SNHLY and FYNNEI. The CDR3 is CASSERREGGYTF. As DNA, the CDR3 is TGTGCCAGCAGTGAACGCAGGGAAGGTGGCTACACCTTC.

About this clone itself: The germline gene is not matched at one end of the junction; a read error may be the cause. The chain carries TRBV14 and TRBJ1-3, with D unclear. The CDR3 sequence is 14 residues long. The germline gives CDR1 SGHDN, CDR2 FVKESK. CDR3 sequence (DNA): TGTGCCAGCAGTCAAGCAGGAGGTGGAAACACCATATATTTT. Protein sequence: CASSQAGGGNTIYF. The full variable domain, its missing parts supplied by reference TRBV14 and TRBJ1-3, is EAGVTQFPSHSVIEKGQTVTLRCDPISGHDNLYWYRRVMGKEIKFLLHFVKESKQDESGMPNNRFLAERTGGTYSTLKVQPAELEDSGVYFCASSQAGGGNTIYFGEGSWLTVV.

The chain recombines TRBV2 with TRBJ2-7; no clear D gene. Germline V lookup: CDR1 SNHLY, CDR2 FYNNEI. The CDR3 contains 15 residues. V lost 4 bases and J 4 bases, leaving 17 bases between the germline ends. CDR3 sequence: CASSVSSYVRYEQYF. Written as DNA, the CDR3 is TGTGCCAGCAGTGTTTCCAGTTACGTCCGATACGAGCAGTACTTC.

This chain connects TRBV7-2 to TRBJ2-5; TRBD2 aligns across 11 bases. V lost 3 bases and J lost 2; bases outside the gene matches: 5. Germline loops: CDR1 SGHTA, CDR2 FQGNSA. The CDR3 contains 16 residues. The CDR3 DNA reads as TGTGCCAGCAGCTTTTCGACTAGCGGGACACAAGAGACCCAGTACTTC. It encodes CASSFSTSGTQETQYF. The whole variable domain, filled in from reference TRBV7-2 and TRBJ2-5, reads GAGVSQSPSNKVTEKGKDVELRCDPISGHTALYWYRQSLGQGLEFLIYFQGNSAPDKSGLPSDRFSAERTGGSVSTLTIQRTQQEDSAVYLCASSFSTSGTQETQYFGPGTRLLVL.

Note on this clone: Other DNA sequences in the same sample also yield this CDR3. V usage is TRBV7-2 and J usage is TRBJ1-6; 7 bases line up with TRBD1. Trimming at V came to 4 bases and at J to 5 bases, leaving 5 bases not matched to a gene. Germline CDR1 SGHTA, CDR2 FQGNSA. The CDR3 spans 15 residues. The CDR3 spells CASSSHRGNNSPLHF. The CDR3 DNA follows: TGTGCCAGCAGCTCCCACAGGGGAAATAATTCACCCCTCCACTTT.

The rearrangement uses TRBV3-1 (or the pseudogene TRBV3-2) and TRBJ2-7; 7 bases are a match to TRBD2. The trim removed 6 bases at V and 12 bases at J, leaving 14 bases unmatched. Germline assignment: CDR1 LGHDT and CDR2 YNNKEL (reference sequence). This CDR3 contains 13 residues. CDR3 in amino acids: CASSRGVAVPLYF. In nucleotides, the CDR3 is TGTGCCAGCAGTCGGGGGGTAGCGGTCCCTCTGTACTTC.

The CDR3 nucleotides read TGCGCCAGCAGCTTGGTGGTAGATCGGACCGGGGAGCTGTTTTTT. Protein: CASSLVVDRTGELFF. The rearrangement joins TRBV5-1 to TRBJ2-2, with D uncertain. The CDR3 is made up of 15 amino acids. The germline V and J ends were trimmed by 0 bases and 5 bases, with 11 bases remaining between them. In germline, CDR1 is SGHRS, CDR2 YFSETQ.

The V and J genes are TRBV30 and TRBJ2-1; TRBD1 is a possible D gene (6 bases). Trimming shortened V by 0 bases and J by 0 bases, and 12 bases separated the two germline ends. The germline V gene encodes CDR1 GTSNPN and CDR2 SVGIG (reference sequence). This CDR3 region has 16 residues. CDR3 region: CAWSVITGSSYNEQFF. The CDR3 DNA reads TGTGCCTGGAGTGTAATTACAGGGAGCTCCTACAATGAGCAGTTCTTC.

The V call is TRBV28, the J call TRBJ1-5; 9 bases line up with TRBD1. Unmatched junction bases numbered 1, after V lost 2 bases and J lost 5 bases. Germline-derived CDR1 and CDR2 are MDHEN and SYDVKM. The CDR3 is 14 amino acids. CDR3 in amino acids: CASSLRTGDQPQHF. CDR3 nucleotides: TGTGCCAGCAGTTTAAGGACAGGGGATCAGCCCCAGCATTTT. Based on the CDR3 plus reference TRBV28 and TRBJ1-5, the full variable domain is DVKVTQSSRYLVKRTGEKVFLECVQDMDHENMFWYRQDPGLGLRLIYFSYDVKMKEKGDIPEGYSVSREKKERFSLILESASTNQTSMYLCASSLRTGDQPQHFGDGTRLSIL.

The table lists this clone with a few counts. The chain has TRBV6-5 and TRBJ2-7, with D possibly being TRBD2 (5 bases). The CDR3 length is 14 residues. With 6 bases removed from V and 4 bases from J, the gap between germline ends came to 16 bases. Germline V CDR1 and CDR2: MNHEY, SVGAGI. The CDR3 spells CASSPGLAMYEQYF. In DNA form, the CDR3 reads TGTGCCAGCAGCCCCGGGCTAGCTATGTACGAGCAGTACTTC.

This chain joins TRBV6-6 and TRBJ2-3; the D gene is possibly TRBD2 (6 bases). This CDR3 contains 16 residues. Trimming removed 2 bases at V and 3 bases at J, with 15 bases between. From germline, CDR1 is MNHNY and CDR2 SVGAGI (reference sequence). The CDR3 protein is CASSYVSGGVTDTQYF. CDR3 in DNA: TGTGCCAGCAGTTACGTTTCTGGCGGGGTTACAGATACGCAGTATTTT.

This chain joins TRBV7-2 and TRBJ2-4, with 8 bases aligning to TRBD2. Losses at the gene ends were 2 bases for V and 5 bases for J; bases not matched to a gene: 5. Germline lookup yields CDR1 SGHTA and CDR2 FQGNSA. The CDR3 totals 15 residues. The CDR3 loop reads CASSLWKREQNIQYF. The CDR3 nucleotides read TGTGCCAGCAGCTTATGGAAGCGGGAGCAAAACATTCAGTACTTC.